This T cell receptor beta chain came from a study of OX40 agonist ivuxolimab in advanced cancers. About the research overall: Participants, roughly 81% male, averaged roughly 60 years of age, ranging from 23 to 79.

The CDR3 has 16 residues. The germline V gene encodes CDR1 SNHLY and CDR2 FYNNEI. The J segment lost 2 bases and the V segment lost 2 bases, leaving 3 bases of the junction unmatched. TCRdb keeps only in-frame clones here, not all; method: immunoSEQ multiplex PCR. Of around 150,000 clones listed, around 94% are singletons. The V call is TRBV2, the J call TRBJ2-1; 10 bases line up with TRBD2. Source: CD4+ or CD8+ T cells sorted from blood, taken in a trial of the OX40 agonist ivuxolimab. This receptor was identified in an adult with an advanced solid tumor such as melanoma, head and neck, liver or kidney cancer. The CDR3 sequence is CASSELAGAAYNEQFF. CDR3 DNA: TGTGCCAGCAGTGAACTAGCGGGAGCTGCCTACAATGAGCAGTTCTTC.